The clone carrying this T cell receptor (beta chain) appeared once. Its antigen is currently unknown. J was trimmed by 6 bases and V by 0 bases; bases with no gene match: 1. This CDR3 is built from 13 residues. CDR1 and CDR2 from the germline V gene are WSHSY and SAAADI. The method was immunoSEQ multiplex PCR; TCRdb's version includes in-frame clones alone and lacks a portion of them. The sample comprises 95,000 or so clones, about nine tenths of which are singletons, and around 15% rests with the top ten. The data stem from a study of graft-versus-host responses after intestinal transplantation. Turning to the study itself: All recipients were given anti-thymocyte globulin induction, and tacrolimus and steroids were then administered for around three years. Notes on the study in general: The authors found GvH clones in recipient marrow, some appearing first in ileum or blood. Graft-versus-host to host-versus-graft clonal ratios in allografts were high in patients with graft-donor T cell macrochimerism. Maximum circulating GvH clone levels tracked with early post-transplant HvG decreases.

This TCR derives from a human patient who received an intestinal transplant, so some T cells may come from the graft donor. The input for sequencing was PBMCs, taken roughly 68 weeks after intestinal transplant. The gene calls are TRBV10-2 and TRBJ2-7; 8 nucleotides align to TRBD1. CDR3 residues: CASSESQGAEQYF. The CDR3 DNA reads TGCGCCAGCAGTGAGTCCCAGGGGGCCGAGCAGTACTTC.